Presented here are 26 T cell receptor beta chains from one specimen sequenced in a study of blood T cell repertoires in COVID-19. Produced via immunoSEQ multiplex PCR; TCRdb's table is partial and in-frame only. The sample includes more than 65,000 clones, around nine tenths of them seen just once. Sample: peripheral blood. The receptor set was obtained from a man aged 60 to 69 with acute or convalescent COVID-19.

CDR3 DNA sequence: TGTGCCACCCTCACTTCACCAGGGAACACTGAAGCTTTCTTT. Translation: CATLTSPGNTEAFF. The V and J genes are TRBV6-5 and TRBJ1-1, with D unclear. V was trimmed by 10 bases and J by 1 base, leaving 16 bases between them. Per the germline V gene, CDR1 is MNHEY and CDR2 is SVGAGI. This CDR3 is 14 amino acids long.

This chain joins TRBV7-2 and TRBJ1-6; D might be TRBD1 (6 bases). Germline loops: CDR1 SGHTA, CDR2 FQGNSA. With 5 bases removed from V and 1 base from J, the gap between germline ends came to 9 bases. The CDR3 covers 15 residues. Here the CDR3 DNA reads TGTGCCAGCAGCAGCAGGGGTTCCTATAATTCACCCCTCCACTTT. Translating it yields CASSSRGSYNSPLHF.

The V gene is TRBV4-3, the J gene TRBJ2-5; TRBD2 is a possible D gene (6 bases). Trimming took 3 bases from V and 0 from J, leaving 14 bases between them. Germline V gives CDR1 LGHNA, CDR2 YSLEER. The CDR3 covers 16 residues. The CDR3 DNA follows: TGCGCCAGCAGCCAGGGGGGACTGGAGTACCAAGAGACCCAGTACTTC. Translation: CASSQGGLEYQETQYF.

The gene calls are TRBV6-4 and TRBJ1-2; D is perhaps TRBD1 (6 bases). V lost 5 bases and J 2 bases, leaving 15 bases between the germline ends. CDR1 is MRHNA and CDR2 is SNTAGT in the germline V gene. The CDR3 extends over 15 amino acids. CDR3 amino acids: CASSPARGSNYGYTF. The CDR3 DNA sequence: TGTGCCAGCAGTCCCGCCAGGGGATCAAACTATGGCTACACCTTC.

This clone was observed a handful of times. The chain recombines TRBV25-1 with TRBJ1-2, with a weak D call TRBD1 (5 bases). The CDR3 has 14 residues. Trimming left V 7 bases short and J 2 bases short, with 14 bases between. Germline V gene sequence: CDR1 MGHDK, CDR2 SYGVNS. DNA of the CDR3: TGTGCCAGCACCCCTGTGGGGGGGAACTATGGCTACACCTTC. It yields the protein CASTPVGGNYGYTF.

In this sample, this clone turned up once. The rearrangement links TRBV27 to TRBJ2-3; 10 bases align to TRBD1. CDR3 length: 15 amino acids. Germline CDR1 reads MNHEY; CDR2 reads SMNVEV (reference sequence). V lost 5 bases and J lost 1; bases outside the gene matches: 3. The CDR3 nucleotides read TGTGCCAGCAGTATCGGGACAGGGGGCACAGATACGCAGTATTTT. Protein sequence: CASSIGTGGTDTQYF.

The chain links TRBV4-1 to TRBJ1-5; TRBD1 aligns across 7 bases. Germline CDR1 MGHRA, CDR2 YSYEKL. J lost 7 bases, V lost 4 bases, and 10 bases had no gene match. The CDR3 contains 15 residues. The CDR3 nucleotides read TGCGCCAGCAGCCCGACAGGGATCACGGGCCAGCCCCAGCATTTT. Translated, it gives CASSPTGITGQPQHF.

This chain joins TRBV27 and TRBJ1-1, with a weak D call TRBD1 (5 bases). With 6 bases removed from V and 4 bases from J, the gap between germline ends came to 12 bases. Germline lookup yields CDR1 MNHEY and CDR2 SMNVEV (reference sequence). This CDR3 contains 13 residues. CDR3 sequence (DNA): TGTGCCAGCAGACCAGGGTGGGGCACTGAAGCTTTCTTT. This encodes CASRPGWGTEAFF.

The chain is built from TRBV13 and TRBJ2-7, with D perhaps TRBD1 (7 bases). Germline CDR1 is PRHDT and CDR2 is FYEKMQ (reference sequence). CDR3 size: 15 residues. Trimming removed 5 bases at V and 5 bases at J, with 19 bases between. The CDR3 coding sequence is TGTGCCAGCAGCGGCCGGGCCGCCAGGGGGGACGAGCAGTACTTC. Translation gives CASSGRAARGDEQYF. Drawing the rest from reference TRBV13 and TRBJ2-7, the complete variable domain is AAGVIQSPRHLIKEKRETATLKCYPIPRHDTVYWYQQGPGQDPQFLISFYEKMQSDKGSIPDRFSAQQFSDYHSELNMSSLELGDSALYFCASSGRAARGDEQYFGPGTRLTVT.

The rearrangement uses TRBV6-5 and TRBJ1-1, with 10 bases identical to TRBD1. This CDR3 region has 16 residues. Germline-derived CDR1 and CDR2 are MNHEY and SVGAGI. V shed 4 bases and J 1 base; nucleotides not matched to a gene: 6. CDR3 protein: CASSWDRGIKNTEAFF. CDR3 bases: TGTGCCAGCAGTTGGGACAGGGGAATTAAGAACACTGAAGCTTTCTTT.

The V and J genes are TRBV5-8 and TRBJ1-2, with D perhaps TRBD1 (5 bases). The germline V gene encodes CDR1 SGHTS and CDR2 YDEGEE. The V and J ends lost 5 bases and 7 bases respectively, with 15 bases between them. There are 13 residues in the CDR3. CDR3: CASRDILGFGYTF. CDR3 in DNA: TGTGCCAGCAGGGACATCCTAGGGTTTGGCTACACCTTC.

The chain carries TRBV19 and TRBJ1-1; no clear D gene. The V end was cut by 6 bases, the J end by 1 base, with 9 bases between. Germline V gene data show CDR1 as LNHDA and CDR2 as SQIVND (reference sequence). The CDR3 is 13 amino acids. The CDR3 coding sequence is TGTGCCAGTAGACCGACACCGAACACTGAAGCTTTCTTT. Translated, it gives CASRPTPNTEAFF.

This chain uses TRBV10-2 with TRBJ1-2, with 7 positions matching TRBD1. With 6 bases clipped from V and 3 bases from J, the junction kept 7 bases outside the gene matches. The CDR3 covers 14 residues. Germline loops: CDR1 WSHSY, CDR2 SAAADI. Written as DNA, the CDR3 is TGCGCCAGCAGGGAAGAGGGGGCTTACTATGGCTACACCTTC. It encodes CASREEGAYYGYTF.

V gene TRBV2 combines with J gene TRBJ1-6; the match to TRBD1 covers 9 bases. Per germline, CDR1 SNHLY and CDR2 FYNNEI. The CDR3 loop spans 17 amino acids. V shed 5 bases, J shed 8 bases, and the junction held 13 bases outside the gene matches. The CDR3 is CASSSRTGTGMYSPLHF. CDR3 DNA: TGTGCCAGCAGTAGTAGAACCGGGACAGGGATGTATTCACCCCTCCACTTT.

The chain carries TRBV4-3 and TRBJ2-7; TRBD1 matches 8 bases. The V segment lost 3 bases and the J segment 1 base; nucleotides outside the gene matches: 5. CDR1 and CDR2 from the germline V gene are LGHNA and YSLEER. The CDR3 sequence is 15 residues long. CDR3 DNA sequence: TGCGCCAGCAGCCATACCGGGACAGGTTCCTACGAGCAGTACTTC. This encodes CASSHTGTGSYEQYF.

This clone was seen once. The CDR3 protein is CASSIDRGGNQPQHF. In DNA form, the CDR3 reads TGTGCCAGTAGTATAGACAGGGGAGGCAATCAGCCCCAGCATTTT. V gene TRBV19 combines with J gene TRBJ1-5; weak D call: TRBD1 (6 bases). Germline V lookup: CDR1 LNHDA, CDR2 SQIVND (reference sequence). The germline V and J ends were trimmed by 0 bases and 2 bases, with 8 bases remaining between them. CDR3 length: 15 residues.

V usage is TRBV19 and J usage is TRBJ2-2; D remains unclear. The V gene's germline CDR1 is LNHDA and CDR2 SQIVND (reference sequence). This CDR3 contains 11 residues. With 3 bases removed from V and 8 bases from J, the gap between germline ends came to 4 bases. The CDR3 region is CASSIRGELFF. The CDR3 DNA sequence: TGTGCCAGTAGTATTCGTGGGGAGCTGTTTTTT.

The CDR3 here is CASSQASGGAYNEQFF. DNA of the CDR3: TGTGCCAGCAGCCAAGCCAGCGGGGGGGCCTACAATGAGCAGTTCTTC. The chain carries TRBV3-1 (or the pseudogene TRBV3-2) and TRBJ2-1; 10 bases match TRBD2. The CDR3 extends over 16 amino acids. Trimming cost V 1 base and J 2 bases; bases outside gene matches: 2. CDR1 is LGHDT, CDR2 YNNKEL, per germline (reference sequence).

This chain links TRBV9 with TRBJ1-3; the D is unclear. The CDR3 runs 15 residues. Trimming took off 4 bases at V and 2 bases at J, with 13 bases between the two ends. Germline V gives CDR1 SGDLS, CDR2 YYNGEE. The DNA of the CDR3 is TGTGCCAGCAGCATGGGCAGTCTCGCTGGAAACACCATATATTTT. This translates into CASSMGSLAGNTIYF.

V and J are TRBV7-8 and TRBJ2-7; 10 bases are shared with TRBD1. The length of the CDR3 is 14 residues. J lost 6 bases, V lost 6 bases, and 8 bases had no gene match. Germline loops: CDR1 SGHVS, CDR2 FQNEAQ. CDR3 in DNA: TGTGCCAGCAGTCGCGGGACAGGGGCTTTCGAGCAGTACTTC. Amino acids: CASSRGTGAFEQYF. Together with reference TRBV7-8 and TRBJ2-7, the CDR3 gives the full variable domain: GAGVSQSPRYKVAKRGQDVALRCDPISGHVSLFWYQQALGQGPEFLTYFQNEAQLDKSGLPSDRFFAERPEGSVSTLKIQRTQQEDSAVYLCASSRGTGAFEQYFGPGTRLTVT.

This chain joins TRBV30 and TRBJ2-3; the match to TRBD2 covers 7 bases. The CDR3 runs 15 residues. J lost 1 base, V lost 1 base, and 5 bases had no gene match. Per germline, CDR1 GTSNPN and CDR2 SVGIG (reference sequence). The CDR3 spells CAWSGGAGGTDTQYF. Here the CDR3 DNA reads TGTGCCTGGAGTGGAGGGGCGGGGGGCACAGATACGCAGTATTTT.

The chain employs TRBV18 and TRBJ1-2; no reliable D call. The germline gives CDR1 KGHSH, CDR2 LQKENI. V lost 6 bases, J lost 3 bases, and 14 bases lay in between. The CDR3 extends over 14 amino acids. The CDR3 region has the DNA TGTGCCAGCTCGAAGGACTTGTTGGACTATGGCTACACCTTC. It is translated as CASSKDLLDYGYTF.

The genes are TRBV7-9 and TRBJ1-3; no clear D. The CDR3 sequence is 17 residues long. Germline V lookup: CDR1 SEHNR, CDR2 FQNEAQ (reference sequence). V was clipped by 5 bases and J by 0 bases, with 17 bases between them. The CDR3 DNA is TGTGCCAGCAGCCCCCCTCTCCGGGAGAGCTCTGGAAACACCATATATTTT. Protein product: CASSPPLRESSGNTIYF.

This chain connects TRBV6-5 to TRBJ1-1; TRBD1 aligns across 7 bases. This CDR3 has 14 residues. Unmatched junction bases numbered 6, after V lost 8 bases and J lost 0 bases. Germline values: CDR1 MNHEY, CDR2 SVGAGI. The CDR3 DNA reads as TGTGCCAGCGGTAACAGGGGTCTGAACACTGAAGCTTTCTTT. It translates to CASGNRGLNTEAFF.

The gene calls are TRBV7-9 and TRBJ1-6; TRBD1 might be the D (6 bases). V shed 2 bases and J shed 8 bases, with 10 bases lying between them. Per germline, CDR1 SEHNR and CDR2 FQNEAQ (reference sequence). The CDR3 loop spans 14 amino acids. The CDR3 DNA sequence: TGTGCCAGCAGCTTAACAGGGTCTGATTCACCCCTCCACTTT. Amino acids: CASSLTGSDSPLHF. The full variable domain, with the rest looked up from reference TRBV7-9 and TRBJ1-6, is DTGVSQNPRHKITKRGQNVTFRCDPISEHNRLYWYRQTLGQGPEFLTYFQNEAQLEKSRLLSDRFSAERPKGSFSTLEIQRTEQGDSAMYLCASSLTGSDSPLHFGNGTRLTVT.

This clone was seen a single time. The chain employs TRBV18 and TRBJ1-2, with TRBD1 matching 8 bases. The V gene's germline CDR1 is KGHSH and CDR2 LQKENI. The CDR3 covers 15 residues. The J segment lost 6 bases and the V segment lost 3 bases, leaving 9 bases of the junction unmatched. In nucleotides, the CDR3 is TGTGCCAGCTCACCCCGGACAGGGAAGGCGGATGGCTACACCTTC. This gives the protein CASSPRTGKADGYTF.